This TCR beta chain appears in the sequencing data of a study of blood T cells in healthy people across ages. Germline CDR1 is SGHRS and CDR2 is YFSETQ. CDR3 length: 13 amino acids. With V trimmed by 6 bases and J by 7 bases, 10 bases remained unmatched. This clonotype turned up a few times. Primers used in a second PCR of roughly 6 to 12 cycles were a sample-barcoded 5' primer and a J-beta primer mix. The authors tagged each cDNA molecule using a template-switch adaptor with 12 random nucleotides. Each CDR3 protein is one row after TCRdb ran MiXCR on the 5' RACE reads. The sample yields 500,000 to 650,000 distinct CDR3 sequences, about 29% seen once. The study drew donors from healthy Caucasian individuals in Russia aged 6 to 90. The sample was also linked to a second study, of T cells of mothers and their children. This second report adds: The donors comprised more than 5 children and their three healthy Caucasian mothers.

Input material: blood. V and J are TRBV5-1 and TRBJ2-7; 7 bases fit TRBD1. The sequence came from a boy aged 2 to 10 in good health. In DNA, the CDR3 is TGCGCCAGCACCGGACAGGACCCTTGGGAGCAGTACTTC. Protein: CASTGQDPWEQYF.